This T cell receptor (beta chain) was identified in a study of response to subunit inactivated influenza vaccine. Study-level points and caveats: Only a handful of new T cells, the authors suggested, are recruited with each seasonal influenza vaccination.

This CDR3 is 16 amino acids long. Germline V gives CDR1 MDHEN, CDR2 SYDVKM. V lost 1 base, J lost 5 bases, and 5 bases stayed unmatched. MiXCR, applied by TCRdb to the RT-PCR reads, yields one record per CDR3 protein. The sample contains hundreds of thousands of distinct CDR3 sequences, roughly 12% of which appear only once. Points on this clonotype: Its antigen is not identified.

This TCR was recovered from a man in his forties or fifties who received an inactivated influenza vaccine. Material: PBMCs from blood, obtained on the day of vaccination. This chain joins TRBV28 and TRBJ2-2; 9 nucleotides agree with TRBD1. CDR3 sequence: CASSLFTGTGTGELFF. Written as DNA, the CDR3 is TGTGCCAGCAGTTTATTCACCGGGACAGGGACCGGGGAGCTGTTTTTT.